What follows is one T cell receptor (beta chain) and its context. These data belong to a study of blood T cell repertoires in COVID-19. Study in general: T cells, B-cell-depleted T cells, or PBMCs provided the cDNA or gDNA that served as material.

Authors' methods: Using reference gene primer amplification, nucleated cell counts were estimated. Repertoires were generated with immunoSEQ multiplex PCR, while TCRdb's copy carries only in-frame clones and drops some. V and J calls and clone size are those listed in that table; D and trimming were worked out from the DNA. Of approximately 200,000 clones in the sample, 88% were seen once. Germline assignment: CDR1 LGHDT and CDR2 YNNKEL (reference sequence). The V segment lost 4 bases and the J segment 7 bases; nucleotides outside the gene matches: 8. The CDR3 contains 14 residues. V is TRBV3-1 (or the pseudogene TRBV3-2) and J is TRBJ1-1, with 8 positions matching TRBD1. The receptor comes from a man aged 65-85 years with acute or convalescent COVID-19. The sample consisted of peripheral blood. Here the CDR3 reads CASSLTGTGSEAFF. CDR3 bases: TGTGCCAGCAGCCTCACCGGGACAGGCAGTGAAGCTTTCTTT.